The clone carrying this T cell receptor beta chain was seen at least ten times. What it recognizes is unknown. The data are from a study of T cells in Graves' hyperthyroidism and ophthalmopathy. Whole-study results and caveats: The model identified upcoming ophthalmopathy a median approximately 6.4 months ahead of onset. Separating ophthalmopathy from stable hyperthyroidism was achieved by a 13 V-J model.

There were TCR beta CDR3 regions amplified from RNA transcripts. The HTBI primer set drove a first-round RT-PCR of the TCR CDR3. MiXCR, run by TCRdb on the multiplex PCR reads, gives a single entry per CDR3 protein. This table has around 440,000 distinct CDR3 sequences, about 15% appearing once. Graves' hyperthyroidism was deemed stable given no ophthalmopathy progression within 18 months. The J segment lost 4 bases and the V segment lost 4 bases, leaving 13 bases of the junction unmatched. The germline V gene has CDR1 SGHAT and CDR2 FQNNGV. The CDR3 has 17 amino acids. The sequence was collected from a woman aged 18 to 35 with Graves' hyperthyroidism. The V gene is TRBV11-2, the J gene TRBJ1-5, with 7 bases fitting TRBD1. Sequencing was carried out using blood. For the CDR3, the DNA is TGTGCCAGCAGCTCTGGATCGACAGGGCTGGGAAATCAGCCCCAGCATTTT. It encodes CASSSGSTGLGNQPQHF.